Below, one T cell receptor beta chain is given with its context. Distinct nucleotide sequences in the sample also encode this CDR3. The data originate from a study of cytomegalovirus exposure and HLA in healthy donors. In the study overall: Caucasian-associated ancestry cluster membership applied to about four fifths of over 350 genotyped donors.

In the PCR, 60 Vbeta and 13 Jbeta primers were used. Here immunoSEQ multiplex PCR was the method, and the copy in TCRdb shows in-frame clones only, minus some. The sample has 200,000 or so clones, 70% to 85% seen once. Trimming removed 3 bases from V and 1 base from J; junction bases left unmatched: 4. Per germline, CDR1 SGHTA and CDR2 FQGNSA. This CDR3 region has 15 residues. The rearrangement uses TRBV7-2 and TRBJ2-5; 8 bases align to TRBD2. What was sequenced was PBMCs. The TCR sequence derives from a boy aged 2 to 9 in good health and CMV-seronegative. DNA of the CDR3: TGTGCCAGCAGCTTCGGGGGGGGCCCCCAAGAGACCCAGTACTTC. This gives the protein CASSFGGGPQETQYF.